This note documents a single T cell receptor (beta chain) sequence. Its antigen specificity is not known. No much larger clonotype is one base removed from it; base qualities were not supplied. Sequencing of TCR beta CDR3 regions was done on the immunoSEQ platform at survey depth. The QIAamp DNA micro kit was used to extract genomic DNA from every cultured and uncultured CD8+ T cell population. The paper's data handling went like this. Samples with fewer than 5,000 productive reads were excluded, which removed about 6.5% of the roughly 80 HIV peptide-stimulated cultures. Sequences were trimmed to CDR3 by a MANAFEST web app, and nonproductive sequences, CDR3s under 5 amino acids, and sequences not starting with C or ending with F/W were removed. Clonotypes were classified as antigen-specific only if expansion was observed in at least 2 of 3 replicates versus the no-peptide control at FDR 0.01, only within one epitope family. A specific clonotype also had to show a frequency at least fivefold higher than in wells stimulated with peptides from other epitope families. As stored in TCRdb, this immuneACCESS dataset retains in-frame rearrangements with V and J assigned. A fraction of the clones does not appear; measured against another copy, unresolved V genes explain less than half of the discrepancy, and the remainder lacks a known reason. From that table come the V and J calls and clone size; the DNA was used to work out D and trimming. The sample table contains under 3,000 clones; only one count was recorded for about 65% of them. The ten biggest clones cover 45% of the sample.

The EasySep Human CD8+ T Cell Enrichment Kit was used on day 10 to isolate CD8+ T cells from every culture. Between the V and J ends, shortened by 0 bases and 3 bases respectively, the junction contains 11 bases. The germline V gene sets CDR1 to MGHRA and CDR2 to YSYEKL. CDR3 length: 16 amino acids, cysteine to phenylalanine. Only the CDR3 region is kept as DNA, spanning 48 bases read in frame from base 1. The data derive from a study of CD8 T cell repertoires and HIV-1 epitope variants (dated by TCRdb to 2018 to 2021). Turning to the overall study: In separate culture wells, T cells were stimulated with each of twenty-five peptides that represented autologous and known Gag and Nef epitope variants. An aliquot of 1M T cells was set aside as an uncultured baseline condition, separate from the approximately 85 T cell cultures. A total of around 80 T cell cultures were run, with each culture condition done in triplicate except for one peptide, which was done in duplicate. The epitopes tested covered three Gag epitope families plus Nef HW9 and YT9. For roughly 10 days the cultures were kept in IMDM with gentamicin, and on days 3 and 7 half of the media was changed with IL-2, IL-7 and IL-15 added. Using the EasySep Human T Cell Enrichment Kit, T cells were enriched and then co-cultured with an equal number of autologous T cell-negative cells acting as antigen-presenting cells. A CMV, EBV and flu peptide pool, the Ebola AY9 epitope as negative control, and a no-peptide well were included as control conditions. The study at large found these results: Five clonotypes recognized the Nef KF9 family and one clonotype recognized the HW9 family, while no responses were seen to the TAALDMSHF plasma variant. The assay identified only TCR beta chains and indicated proliferation in response to antigen, without indicating T cell function or cytokine profile. Nine or ten antigen-specific TCR beta clonotypes were identified, of which about six appeared to be cross-reactive for autologous or known escape epitope variants.

The sequence is built from TRBV4-1 and TRBJ1-4, with a weak D call of TRBD1 (6 bases match). The receptor's source is a male donor with HIV. Sequenced sample: cultured CD8+ T cells derived from PBMCs. In nucleotide form, the sequence is TGCGCCAGCAGCCAAGAAACAGGGTTTGCTAATGAAAAACTGTTTTTT. Its amino acids are CASSQETGFANEKLFF.